The TCR beta chain under discussion was sequenced for a study of blood T cell repertoires in COVID-19. The CDR3 is 15 residues long. Trimming shortened V by 4 bases and J by 4 bases, and 14 bases separated the two germline ends. CDR1 and CDR2 from the germline V gene are SGHRS and YFSETQ. Profiled with immunoSEQ multiplex PCR; TCRdb holds only in-frame clones, not every one. This sample has 300,000 to 350,000 clones, with around 90% found just once. V gene TRBV5-1 combines with J gene TRBJ1-4; D ambiguous. The material sequenced was PBMCs or T cells enriched from blood (not recorded which). This clonotype originated in a woman younger than 35 with acute COVID-19. Here the CDR3 reads CASSPGGLGNEKLFF. The CDR3 nucleotides read TGCGCCAGCAGCCCGGGAGGTCTGGGTAATGAAAAACTGTTTTTT.